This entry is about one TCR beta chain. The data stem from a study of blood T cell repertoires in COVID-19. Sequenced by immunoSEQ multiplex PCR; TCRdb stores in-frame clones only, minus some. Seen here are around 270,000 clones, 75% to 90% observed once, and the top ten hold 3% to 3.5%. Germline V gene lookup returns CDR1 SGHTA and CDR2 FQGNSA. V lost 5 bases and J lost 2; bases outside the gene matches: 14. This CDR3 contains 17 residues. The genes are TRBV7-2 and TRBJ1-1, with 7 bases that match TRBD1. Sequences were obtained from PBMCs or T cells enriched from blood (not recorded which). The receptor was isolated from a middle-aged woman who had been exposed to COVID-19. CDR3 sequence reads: CASSSPEGQRFNTEAFF. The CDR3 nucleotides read TGTGCCAGCAGCAGCCCTGAGGGACAGAGGTTTAACACTGAAGCTTTCTTT.